The sequence of this T cell receptor beta chain was determined in a study of beta chain features in type 1 diabetes. CDR1 is SGHRS, CDR2 YFSETQ, per germline. V shed 4 bases and J 3 bases; nucleotides not matched to a gene: 9. This CDR3 region has 17 residues. Sequenced material consisted of expressed TCRB transcripts (all of the isolated RNA was reverse transcribed). TCRdb's table, derived via immunoSEQ multiplex PCR, lists solely in-frame clones and lacks some. The repertoire holds about 150,000 clones, with almost 8% as singletons. Study-wide points: For Type 1 diabetes patients, all four CD4+ subsets carried TCRB CDR3s that were moderately but significantly shorter.

Only a few counts were recorded for this clone. As yet, its antigen is unknown. The rearrangement links TRBV5-1 to TRBJ2-7, with 14 bases fitting TRBD2. This sequence originates from a man younger than 30 with type 1 diabetes. The specimen sequenced was central memory CD4+ T cells from blood. In DNA, the CDR3 is TGCGCCAGCAGCCGCGGGACTAGCGGGAGTGGTGTCTACGAGCAGTACTTC. Protein sequence: CASSRGTSGSGVYEQYF.